This entry lists 30 T cell receptor beta chains sequenced from one sample in a study of OX40 agonist ivuxolimab in advanced cancers. Here immunoSEQ multiplex PCR was the method, and the copy in TCRdb shows in-frame clones only, minus some. The sample lists 45,000 to 55,000 clones, less than 85% seen once, with more than 0.95% in the top ten. Sample: CD4+ or CD8+ T cells sorted from blood, taken in a trial of the OX40 agonist ivuxolimab. The receptors shown here come from an adult with an advanced solid tumor such as melanoma, head and neck, liver or kidney cancer.

The chain combines TRBV6-5 with TRBJ1-5; D not certain. CDR1 MNHEY and CDR2 SVGAGI come from the germline V gene. The CDR3 is 11 residues long. The ends were cut back, 7 bases at V and 5 bases at J, with 6 bases in the middle. CDR3 DNA sequence: TGTGCCAGCACCACACATCAGCCCCAGCATTTT. Amino acid sequence: CASTTHQPQHF.

This chain uses TRBV6-5 with TRBJ2-3; the match to TRBD2 covers 10 bases. Trimming cost V 6 bases and J 5 bases; bases outside gene matches: 5. The CDR3 has 14 residues. CDR1 is MNHEY and CDR2 is SVGAGI in the germline V gene. For the CDR3, the DNA is TGTGCCAGCAGCCTGGGACTAGCGAAAGATACGCAGTATTTT. It encodes CASSLGLAKDTQYF.

This rearrangement joins TRBV6-5 to TRBJ1-4; TRBD1 matches 7 bases. The germline gives CDR1 MNHEY, CDR2 SVGAGI. J gave up 8 bases and V 8 bases, and 11 bases lay outside the gene matches. The CDR3 consists of 14 residues. As DNA, the CDR3 is TGTGCCAGCTCAGGGGGACAGCTTAGCGAAAAACTGTTTTTT. Translating gives CASSGGQLSEKLFF.

On this clone itself: At one boundary the junction diverges from the germline segment, which might be a read error. This chain connects TRBV7-8 to TRBJ1-2; possibly TRBD1 for D (5 bases). The germline V gene has CDR1 SGHVS and CDR2 FQNEAQ. This CDR3 is 16 amino acids long. This CDR3 is CASSQVTRDAVFWEAF. The CDR3 DNA reads TGTGCCAGCAGCCAAGTGACCCGGGACGCCGTTTTTTGGGAGGCCTTC. Based on the CDR3 plus reference TRBV7-8 and TRBJ1-2, the full variable domain is GAGVSQSPRYKVAKRGQDVALRCDPISGHVSLFWYQQALGQGPEFLTYFQNEAQLDKSGLPSDRFFAERPEGSVSTLKIQRTQQEDSAVYLCASSQVTRDAVFWEAFGSGTRLTVV.

The CDR3 here is CAWSRERGGTGANVLTF. The CDR3 region has the DNA TGTGCCTGGAGCCGGGAGAGGGGAGGAACAGGGGCCAACGTCCTGACTTTC. The chain couples TRBV30 to TRBJ2-6; TRBD2 is a possible D gene (6 bases). Per germline, CDR1 GTSNPN and CDR2 SVGIG (reference sequence). CDR3 length: 17 residues. V gave up 3 bases and J gave up 4 bases, with 19 bases separating them.

This clone has a single count. This chain uses TRBV4-3 with TRBJ2-2; D is undetermined. Germline V CDR1 and CDR2: LGHNA, YSLEER. The germline V and J ends were trimmed by 1 base and 8 bases, with 2 bases remaining between them. This CDR3 comprises 11 residues. In DNA, the CDR3 is TGCGCCAGCAGCCAAGCTGGGGAGCTGTTTTTT. Translation gives CASSQAGELFF.

This clone was recorded a few times. CDR3: CAWKSGENYGYTF. CDR3 sequence (DNA): TGTGCCTGGAAATCCGGGGAGAACTATGGCTACACCTTC. The J gene is TRBJ1-2, the V gene TRBV30, with D unresolved. The CDR3 is 13 residues long. V lost 4 bases, J lost 2 bases, and 11 bases lay in between. Germline CDR1 and CDR2: GTSNPN and SVGIG (reference sequence).

This chain joins TRBV4-3 and TRBJ1-1, with D unclear. The germline CDR1 and CDR2 sequences are LGHNA and YSLEER. V dropped 0 bases and J dropped 5 bases, with 7 bases sitting between them. This CDR3 comprises 13 residues. CDR3 region: CASSQEGRTEAFF. CDR3 nucleotides: TGCGCCAGCAGCCAAGAGGGGAGGACTGAAGCTTTCTTT.

The chain combines TRBV5-1 with TRBJ2-1, with D tentatively TRBD2 (5 bases). Germline CDR1 reads SGHRS; CDR2 reads YFSETQ. V was trimmed by 7 bases and J by 5 bases, leaving 16 bases between them. The CDR3 is made up of 14 amino acids. The CDR3 DNA reads as TGCGCCAGCCATAACGGGGAACTCCACAATGAGCAGTTCTTC. Translated, it gives CASHNGELHNEQFF. The full variable domain, with the rest looked up from reference TRBV5-1 and TRBJ2-1, is KAGVTQTPRYLIKTRGQQVTLSCSPISGHRSVSWYQQTPGQGLQFLFEYFSETQRNKGNFPGRFSGRQFSNSRSEMNVSTLELGDSALYLCASHNGELHNEQFFGPGTRLTVL.

V gene TRBV19 combines with J gene TRBJ1-2, with D maybe TRBD1 (6 bases). V was clipped by 5 bases and J by 4 bases, with 20 bases between them. Germline V gene data show CDR1 as LNHDA and CDR2 as SQIVND (reference sequence). The length of the CDR3 is 16 residues. The CDR3 DNA reads TGTGCCAGTAGTGTATTCGAGGGGGTACCTAGCTATGGCTACACCTTC. Translating it yields CASSVFEGVPSYGYTF.

The chain employs TRBV2 and TRBJ2-3; 12 positions match TRBD2. Germline values: CDR1 SNHLY, CDR2 FYNNEI. The length of the CDR3 is 15 residues. V shed 7 bases and J 4 bases; nucleotides not matched to a gene: 6. As DNA, the CDR3 is TGTGCCAGCACCCCTCTAGCGGGGGGGTCAGATACGCAGTATTTT. Protein: CASTPLAGGSDTQYF. The full variable domain, its missing parts supplied by reference TRBV2 and TRBJ2-3, is EPEVTQTPSHQVTQMGQEVILRCVPISNHLYFYWYRQILGQKVEFLVSFYNNEISEKSEIFDDQFSVERPDGSNFTLKIRSTKLEDSAMYFCASTPLAGGSDTQYFGPGTRLTVL.

The chain links TRBV11-2 to TRBJ1-2; possible D gene TRBD1, 6 bases. CDR3 length equals 13 residues. Germline V gene sequence: CDR1 SGHAT, CDR2 FQNNGV. With 4 bases removed from V and 5 bases from J, the gap between germline ends came to 11 bases. CDR3 sequence: CASSSNRVYGYTF. The DNA for the CDR3 is TGTGCCAGCAGCTCTAACAGGGTTTATGGCTACACCTTC. Supplemented by reference TRBV11-2 and TRBJ1-2, the full variable domain reads EAGVAQSPRYKIIEKRQSVAFWCNPISGHATLYWYQQILGQGPKLLIQFQNNGVVDDSQLPKDRFSAERLKGVDSTLKIQPAKLEDSAVYLCASSSNRVYGYTFGSGTRLTVV.

The chain has TRBV4-1 and TRBJ2-7; D is undetermined. The V end lost 4 bases, the J end lost 5 bases, and 12 bases lay between the germline ends. CDR1 MGHRA and CDR2 YSYEKL come from the germline V gene. CDR3 length equals 13 residues. CDR3 in amino acids: CASSLAHLDEQYF. The CDR3 bases are TGCGCCAGCAGCCTCGCCCACCTAGACGAGCAGTACTTC.

The chain carries TRBV9 and TRBJ2-1; 8 bases map to TRBD2. The CDR3 has 17 amino acids. The trim removed 3 bases at V and 2 bases at J, leaving 10 bases unmatched. The germline CDR1 and CDR2 sequences are SGDLS and YYNGEE. Here the CDR3 DNA reads TGTGCCAGCAGCGGAGCGGTCGGGACTAGACCCTACAATGAGCAGTTCTTC. Translated, it gives CASSGAVGTRPYNEQFF.

This sequence joins TRBV7-3 and TRBJ2-1; no clear D gene. The CDR3 loop spans 15 amino acids. The germline V gene encodes CDR1 SGHTA and CDR2 FQGTGA. Deletions cut 4 bases from V and 0 bases from J, with 10 bases between. The CDR3 DNA reads TGTGCCAGCAGCTCCGGGCCGAGCTCCTACAATGAGCAGTTCTTC. Its translation: CASSSGPSSYNEQFF.

The chain is built from TRBV4-2 and TRBJ2-3; the D gene is possibly TRBD1 (5 bases). This CDR3 has 14 residues. V was clipped by 0 bases and J by 4 bases, with 8 bases between them. In germline, CDR1 is LGHNA, CDR2 YNFKEQ. In DNA, the CDR3 is TGTGCCAGCAGCCAAGATCAGGGCCCAGATACGCAGTATTTT. It translates to CASSQDQGPDTQYF.

This chain links TRBV28 with TRBJ1-2; D is ambiguous. Per the germline V gene, CDR1 is MDHEN and CDR2 is SYDVKM. With 4 bases removed from V and 1 base from J, the gap between germline ends came to 7 bases. This CDR3 is built from 13 residues. CDR3 residues: CASSSPSNYGYTF. As DNA, the CDR3 is TGTGCCAGCAGTTCTCCGAGTAACTATGGCTACACCTTC.

This clone was recorded once. The chain uses TRBV12-2 and TRBJ2-1; TRBD1, the table's D call, was not compared with the DNA. TRBV12-2 is a listed pseudogene. This CDR3 region has 14 residues. The DNA for the CDR3 is TGTGCAAGTCGCTTAGCGAACAGGGTCAATGAGCAGTTCTTC. Translation: CASRLANRVNEQFF.

The rearrangement joins TRBV6-1 to TRBJ1-5, with D uncertain. CDR3 size: 13 residues. Germline V lookup: CDR1 MNHNS, CDR2 SASEGT. Trimming removed 6 bases from V and 0 bases from J, with 6 bases in between. This CDR3 reads CASRSYSNQPQHF. For the CDR3, the DNA is TGTGCCAGCAGGTCCTATAGCAATCAGCCCCAGCATTTT.

Written as DNA, the CDR3 is TGCGCCAGCAGCATACGGACAGGGATGGGCTACGAGCAGTACTTC. It codes for CASSIRTGMGYEQYF. This chain uses TRBV5-1 with TRBJ2-7; 8 bases are a match to TRBD1. V shed 4 bases and J 3 bases; nucleotides not matched to a gene: 9. Germline V gene lookup returns CDR1 SGHRS and CDR2 YFSETQ. The CDR3 is made up of 15 amino acids.

This rearrangement joins TRBV21-1 to TRBJ2-1; TRBD2 is taken as the D call from the table, unchecked against the DNA. TRBV21-1 is a documented pseudogene. The CDR3 totals 16 residues. CDR3 sequence: CASSCETRASYNEQFF. The CDR3 DNA sequence: TGTGCCAGCAGCTGTGAGACTAGGGCCTCCTACAATGAGCAGTTCTTC.

The chain joins TRBV27 to TRBJ2-3; 9 nucleotides align to TRBD2. V dropped 5 bases and J dropped 8; count of bases not matched to a gene: 2. This CDR3 has 12 amino acids. Looked up from germline, CDR1 is MNHEY and CDR2 is SMNVEV (reference sequence). The CDR3 region is CASSPLAGTQYF. CDR3 nucleotides: TGTGCCAGCAGTCCACTAGCGGGTACGCAGTATTTT.

This clone was recorded once. The chain is built from TRBV6-5 and TRBJ1-6; 7 positions agree with TRBD1. The CDR3 loop spans 16 amino acids. V was clipped by 0 bases and J by 10 bases; unmatched bases: 9. Germline CDR1 MNHEY, CDR2 SVGAGI. The chain's CDR3 is CASSYSGGGRGSPLHF. CDR3 sequence (DNA): TGTGCCAGCAGTTACTCAGGGGGCGGAAGAGGGTCACCCCTCCACTTT.

The gene calls are TRBV2 and TRBJ1-1; 10 bases are shared with TRBD1. CDR1 is SNHLY, CDR2 FYNNEI, per germline. The V gene end was trimmed by 2 bases and the J gene end by 4 bases; junction bases not matched to a gene: 7. This CDR3 has 16 amino acids. This CDR3 is CASSERQGAFGTEAFF. The CDR3 DNA is TGTGCCAGCAGTGAAAGACAGGGGGCTTTTGGCACTGAAGCTTTCTTT.

This chain connects TRBV7-8 to TRBJ2-2; 8 bases line up with TRBD1. Germline V gene lookup returns CDR1 SGHVS and CDR2 FQNEAQ. The CDR3 loop spans 15 amino acids. V trimming: 5 bases; J trimming: 6 bases; junction bases outside the gene matches: 8. For the CDR3, the DNA is TGTGCCAGCAGCCCTCGGACAGGGCCCGCCGGGGAGCTGTTTTTT. Amino acid sequence: CASSPRTGPAGELFF.

The table lists this clone with a count of one. This sequence joins TRBV7-9 and TRBJ2-3; 8 nucleotides line up with TRBD2. The germline CDR1 and CDR2 sequences are SEHNR and FQNEAQ (reference sequence). With 3 bases clipped from V and 2 bases from J, the junction kept 10 bases outside the gene matches. The CDR3 length is 17 residues. The CDR3: CASSLPLGAGATDTQYF. The DNA of the CDR3 is TGTGCCAGCAGCTTGCCCCTAGGAGCGGGGGCCACAGATACGCAGTATTTT.

The V and J genes are TRBV6-4 and TRBJ2-1; 8 bases align to TRBD1. The CDR3 contains 12 residues. V shed 3 bases, J shed 9 bases, and the junction held 1 base outside the gene matches. The germline V gene encodes CDR1 MRHNA and CDR2 SNTAGT. CDR3 protein: CASSEDRVEQFF. In DNA form, the CDR3 reads TGTGCCAGCAGTGAGGACAGGGTTGAGCAGTTCTTC.

The CDR3 DNA follows: TGTGCCAGCAGCGTTGGGACAGGGTGGTCATCTGGCTACACCTTC. It codes for CASSVGTGWSSGYTF. The chain recombines TRBV9 with TRBJ1-2; TRBD1 aligns across 9 bases. The CDR3 is made up of 15 amino acids. CDR1 is SGDLS and CDR2 is YYNGEE in the germline V gene. The V and J ends lost 2 bases and 7 bases, in that order; junction bases with no gene match: 9.

This clone was detected only a few times. The V call is TRBV4-1, the J call TRBJ1-6; D gene unclear. In germline, CDR1 is MGHRA, CDR2 YSYEKL. The ends were cut back, 1 base at V and 9 bases at J, with 4 bases in the middle. The CDR3 runs 12 residues. The CDR3 sequence is CASSQGPSPLHF. The CDR3, as DNA: TGCGCCAGCAGCCAAGGCCCTTCACCCCTCCACTTT.

The genes are TRBV19 and TRBJ1-3, with D unclear. V lost 6 bases, J lost 0 bases, and 9 bases lay in between. CDR3 length: 14 amino acids. Germline assignment: CDR1 LNHDA and CDR2 SQIVND (reference sequence). The CDR3 bases are TGTGCCAGTAGATGGACCGGCTCTGGAAACACCATATATTTT. Translated, it gives CASRWTGSGNTIYF.